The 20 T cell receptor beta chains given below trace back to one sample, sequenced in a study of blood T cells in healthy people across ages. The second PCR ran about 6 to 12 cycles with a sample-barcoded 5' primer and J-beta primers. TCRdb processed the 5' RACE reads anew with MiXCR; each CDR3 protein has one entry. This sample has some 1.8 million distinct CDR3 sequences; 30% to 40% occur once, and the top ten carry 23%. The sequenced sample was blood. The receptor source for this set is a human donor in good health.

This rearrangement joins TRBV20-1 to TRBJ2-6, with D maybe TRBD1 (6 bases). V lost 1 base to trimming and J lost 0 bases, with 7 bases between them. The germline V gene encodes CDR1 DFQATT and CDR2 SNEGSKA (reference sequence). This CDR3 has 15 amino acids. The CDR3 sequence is CSARVDSSGANVLTF. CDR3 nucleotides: TGCAGTGCTAGAGTGGACAGCTCTGGGGCCAACGTCCTGACTTTC.

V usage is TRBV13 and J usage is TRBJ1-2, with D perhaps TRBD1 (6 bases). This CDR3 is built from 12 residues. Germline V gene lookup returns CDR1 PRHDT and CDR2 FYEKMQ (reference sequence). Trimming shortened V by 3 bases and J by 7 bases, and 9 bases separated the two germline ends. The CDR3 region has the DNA TGTGCCAGCAGCTTCGGGGGGCCTGGCTACACCTTC. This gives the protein CASSFGGPGYTF.

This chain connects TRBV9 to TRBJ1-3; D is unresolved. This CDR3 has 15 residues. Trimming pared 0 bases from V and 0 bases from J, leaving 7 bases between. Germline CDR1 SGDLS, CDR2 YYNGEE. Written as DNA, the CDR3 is TGTGCCAGCAGCGTAGGCGGTACCTCTGGAAACACCATATATTTT. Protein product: CASSVGGTSGNTIYF.

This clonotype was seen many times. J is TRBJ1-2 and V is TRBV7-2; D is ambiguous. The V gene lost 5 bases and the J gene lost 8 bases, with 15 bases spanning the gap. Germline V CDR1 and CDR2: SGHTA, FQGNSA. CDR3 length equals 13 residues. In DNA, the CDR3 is TGTGCCAGCAGCCCTAGGGCAGCAACGGGCTACACCTTC. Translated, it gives CASSPRAATGYTF.

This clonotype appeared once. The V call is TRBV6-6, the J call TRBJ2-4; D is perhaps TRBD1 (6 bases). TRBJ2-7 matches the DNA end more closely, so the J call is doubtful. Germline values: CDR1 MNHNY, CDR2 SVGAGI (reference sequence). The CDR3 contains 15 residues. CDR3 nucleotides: TGTGCCAGCAGTTACTACGGGACACAGATCTACGAGCAGTACTTC. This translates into CASSYYGTQIYEQYF.

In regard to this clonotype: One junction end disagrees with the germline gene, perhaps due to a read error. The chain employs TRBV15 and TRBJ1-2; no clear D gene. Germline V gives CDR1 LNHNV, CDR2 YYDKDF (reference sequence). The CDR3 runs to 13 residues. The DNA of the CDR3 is TGTGCCACCAGCAGAGATGCTAACTTTGGCTACACCTTC. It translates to CATSRDANFGYTF.

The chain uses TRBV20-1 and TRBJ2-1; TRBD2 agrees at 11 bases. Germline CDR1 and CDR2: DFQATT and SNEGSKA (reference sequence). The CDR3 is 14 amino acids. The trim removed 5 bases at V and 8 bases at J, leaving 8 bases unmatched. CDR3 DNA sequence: TGCAGTGCTGACCATAGCGGGGGGGCAGATGAGCAGTTCTTC. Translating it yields CSADHSGGADEQFF.

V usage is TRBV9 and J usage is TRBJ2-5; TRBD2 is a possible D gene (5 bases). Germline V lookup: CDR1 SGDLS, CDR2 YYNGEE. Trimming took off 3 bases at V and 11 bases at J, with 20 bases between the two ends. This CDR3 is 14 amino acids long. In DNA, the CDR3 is TGTGCCAGCAGCGGAGCTACGGGGTTCAATGAGCAGTACTTC. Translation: CASSGATGFNEQYF.

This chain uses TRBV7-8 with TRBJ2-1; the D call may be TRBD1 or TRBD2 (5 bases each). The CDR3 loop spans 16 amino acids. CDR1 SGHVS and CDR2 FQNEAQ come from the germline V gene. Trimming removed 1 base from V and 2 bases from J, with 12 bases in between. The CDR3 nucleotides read TGTGCCAGCAGCTTAGTTCCGGGGACGACCTACAATGAGCAGTTCTTC. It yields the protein CASSLVPGTTYNEQFF.

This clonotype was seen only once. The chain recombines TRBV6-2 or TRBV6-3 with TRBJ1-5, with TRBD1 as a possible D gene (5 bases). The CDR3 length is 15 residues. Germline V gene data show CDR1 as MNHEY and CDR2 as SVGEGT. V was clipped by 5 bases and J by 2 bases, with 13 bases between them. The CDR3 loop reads CASSTGQVGNQPQHF. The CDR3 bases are TGTGCCAGCAGTACGGGGCAGGTAGGCAATCAGCCCCAGCATTTT.

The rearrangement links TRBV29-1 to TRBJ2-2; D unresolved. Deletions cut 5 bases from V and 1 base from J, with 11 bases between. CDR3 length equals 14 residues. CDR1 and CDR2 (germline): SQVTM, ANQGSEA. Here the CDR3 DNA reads TGCAGCGTTTATGACGAACAGAACACCGGGGAGCTGTTTTTT. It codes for CSVYDEQNTGELFF.

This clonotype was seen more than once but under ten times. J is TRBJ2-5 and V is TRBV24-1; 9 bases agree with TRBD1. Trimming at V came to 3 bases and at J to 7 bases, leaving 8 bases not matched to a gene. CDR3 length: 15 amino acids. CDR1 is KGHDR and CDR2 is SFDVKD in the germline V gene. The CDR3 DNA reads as TGTGCCACCAGTGATAAGACAGGGGGATCAAGGACCCAGTACTTC. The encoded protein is CATSDKTGGSRTQYF.

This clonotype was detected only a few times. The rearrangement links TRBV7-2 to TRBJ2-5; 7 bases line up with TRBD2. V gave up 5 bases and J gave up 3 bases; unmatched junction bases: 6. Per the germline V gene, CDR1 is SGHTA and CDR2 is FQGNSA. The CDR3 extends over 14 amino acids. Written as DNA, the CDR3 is TGTGCCAGCAGCCCTAATGGGGGGGAAGAGACCCAGTACTTC. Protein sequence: CASSPNGGEETQYF.

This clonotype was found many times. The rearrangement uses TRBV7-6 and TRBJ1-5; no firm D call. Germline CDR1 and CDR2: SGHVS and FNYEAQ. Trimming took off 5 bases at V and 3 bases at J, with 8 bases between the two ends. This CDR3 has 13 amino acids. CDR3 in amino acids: CASSLSDNQPQHF. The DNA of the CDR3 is TGTGCCAGCAGCCTCTCCGACAATCAGCCCCAGCATTTT. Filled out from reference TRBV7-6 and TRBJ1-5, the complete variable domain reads GAGVSQSPRYKVTKRGQDVALRCDPISGHVSLYWYRQALGQGPEFLTYFNYEAQQDKSGLPNDRFSAERPEGSISTLTIQRTEQRDSAMYRCASSLSDNQPQHFGDGTRLSIL.

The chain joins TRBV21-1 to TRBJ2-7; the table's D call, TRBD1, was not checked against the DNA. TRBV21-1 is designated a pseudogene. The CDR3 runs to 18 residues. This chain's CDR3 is CASSKGLPTRTGKNEQYF. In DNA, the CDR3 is TGTGCCAGCAGCAAGGGCCTTCCTACAAGGACAGGGAAAAACGAGCAGTACTTC.

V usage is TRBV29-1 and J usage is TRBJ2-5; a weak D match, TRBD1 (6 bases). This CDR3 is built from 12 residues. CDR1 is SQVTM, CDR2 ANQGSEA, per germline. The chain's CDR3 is CSITGPQETQYF. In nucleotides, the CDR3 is TGCAGTATCACAGGGCCCCAAGAGACCCAGTACTTC.

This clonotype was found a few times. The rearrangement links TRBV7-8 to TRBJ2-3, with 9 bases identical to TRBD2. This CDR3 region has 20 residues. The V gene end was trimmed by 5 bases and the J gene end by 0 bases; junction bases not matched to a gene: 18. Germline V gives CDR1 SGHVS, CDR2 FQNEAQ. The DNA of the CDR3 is TGTGCCAGCAGCCCCCTTTTGTGGACTTCTAGCGGGGCTAGCACAGATACGCAGTATTTT. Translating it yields CASSPLLWTSSGASTDTQYF.

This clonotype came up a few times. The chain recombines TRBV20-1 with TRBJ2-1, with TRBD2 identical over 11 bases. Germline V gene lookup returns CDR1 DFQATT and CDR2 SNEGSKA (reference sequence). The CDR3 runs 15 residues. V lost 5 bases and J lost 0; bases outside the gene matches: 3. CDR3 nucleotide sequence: TGCAGTGCTCCTACTAGCGGGGGCTCCTACAATGAGCAGTTCTTC. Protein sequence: CSAPTSGGSYNEQFF.

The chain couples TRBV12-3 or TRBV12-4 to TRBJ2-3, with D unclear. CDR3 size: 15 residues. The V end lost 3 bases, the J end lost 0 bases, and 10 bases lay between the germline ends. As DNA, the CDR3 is TGTGCCAGCAGTTTCGCCGGTCATAGCACAGATACGCAGTATTTT. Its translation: CASSFAGHSTDTQYF.

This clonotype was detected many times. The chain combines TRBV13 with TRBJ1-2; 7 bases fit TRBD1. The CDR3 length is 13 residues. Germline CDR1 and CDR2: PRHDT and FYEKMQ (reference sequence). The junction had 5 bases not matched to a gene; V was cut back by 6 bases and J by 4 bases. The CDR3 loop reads CASRDRDLYGYTF. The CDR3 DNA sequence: TGTGCCAGCAGAGACAGGGACCTCTATGGCTACACCTTC.